This TCR beta chain was observed in a study of blood T cell repertoires in COVID-19. Germline CDR1 reads SGHKS; CDR2 reads YYEKEE (reference sequence). The CDR3 is made up of 15 amino acids. The V end lost 0 bases, the J end lost 4 bases, and 11 bases lay between the germline ends. Repertoires were generated with immunoSEQ multiplex PCR, while TCRdb's copy carries only in-frame clones and drops some. This table holds 200,000 to 250,000 clones, roughly 90% found once. The chain carries TRBV5-5 and TRBJ1-3; the D gene is possibly TRBD1 (5 bases). The sequenced sample was peripheral blood. This TCR came from a woman aged 60-75 years with acute or convalescent COVID-19. The CDR3 DNA is TGTGCCAGCAGCTTGGTTGCAGGGTCAGGAAACACCATATATTTT. Amino acid sequence: CASSLVAGSGNTIYF.